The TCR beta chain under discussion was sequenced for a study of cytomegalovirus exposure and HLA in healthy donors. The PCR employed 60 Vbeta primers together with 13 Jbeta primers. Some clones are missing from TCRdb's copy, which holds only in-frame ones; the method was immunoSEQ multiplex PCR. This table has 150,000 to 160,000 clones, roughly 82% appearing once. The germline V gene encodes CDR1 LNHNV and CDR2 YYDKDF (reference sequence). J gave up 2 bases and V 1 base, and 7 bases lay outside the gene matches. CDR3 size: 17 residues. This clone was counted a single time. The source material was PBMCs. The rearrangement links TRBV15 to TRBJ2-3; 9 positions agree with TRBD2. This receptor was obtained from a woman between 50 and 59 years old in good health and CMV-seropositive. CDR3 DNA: TGTGCCACCAGCAGAGCCGTCAGCGGGGGGCTCACAGATACGCAGTATTTT. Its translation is CATSRAVSGGLTDTQYF.